Listed below are T cell receptor beta chains from one sample, sequenced in a study of Graves' ophthalmopathy and Graves' hyperthyroidism. Each CDR3 protein is one row after TCRdb ran MiXCR on the multiplex PCR reads. Seen here are a few hundred thousand distinct CDR3 sequences, about 40% observed once, and the top ten hold less than 4.5%. The sample was peripheral blood or thyroid tissue (not recorded which). These receptors originate from an adult man with Graves' hyperthyroidism. CDR3s include the opening cysteine and the closing phenylalanine or tryptophan. Each record gives: clone size, D gene, J gene, V gene, CDR3 DNA, CDR3 protein. D genes are given only for firm matches. For some rows the clone size is stated as once, few or many, or as a class when expanded; others skip it.

size: NA; D: NA; J: TRBJ2-7; V: TRBV5-1; DNA: TGTGCCAGCAGTCGGGGAATCGCCTACGAGCAGTACTTC; CDR3: CASSRGIAYEQYF
size: NA; D: TRBD1; J: TRBJ2-7; V: TRBV10-3; DNA: TGTGCCATCAGTAGGGACAGGAGCTCCTACGAGCAGTACTTC; CDR3: CAISRDRSSYEQYF
size: many; D: NA; J: TRBJ1-5; V: TRBV15; DNA: TGTGCCACCAGCAGATCAACGAATCAGCCCCAGCATTTT; CDR3: CATSRSTNQPQHF
size: once; D: NA; J: TRBJ1-5; V: TRBV29-1; DNA: TGCAGCGTTGACACGGCTCAGCAGCCCCAGCATTTT; CDR3: CSVDTAQQPQHF
size: NA; D: TRBD1; J: TRBJ1-6; V: TRBV10-3; DNA: TGTGCCATCAGTAGACAGGGTACCGACTCCTATAATTCACCCCTCCACTTT; CDR3: CAISRQGTDSYNSPLHF
size: many; D: NA; J: TRBJ1-5; V: TRBV9; DNA: TGTGCCAGCAGCGTAGACAATAGCAATCAGCCCCAGCATTTT; CDR3: CASSVDNSNQPQHF
size: many; D: NA; J: TRBJ1-2; V: TRBV12-3/TRBV12-4; DNA: TGTGCCAGCAGGGGGACGAGTAGGGGGAACTATGGCTACACCTTC; CDR3: CASRGTSRGNYGYTF
size: many; D: TRBD2; J: TRBJ2-7; V: TRBV19; DNA: TGTGCCAGTAGTATACTGGGACTAGCCTACGAGCAGTACTTC; CDR3: CASSILGLAYEQYF
size: NA; D: NA; J: TRBJ2-7; V: TRBV2; DNA: TGTGCCAGCAGTTTCTATACGGGGGCCCTCTACGAGCAGTACTTC; CDR3: CASSFYTGALYEQYF
size: few; D: NA; J: TRBJ2-3; V: TRBV7-3; DNA: TGTGCCAGCAGCTCCACTAAGGGGCGCGGAGATACGCAGTATTTT; CDR3: CASSSTKGRGDTQYF
size: many; D: NA; J: TRBJ2-5; V: TRBV5-6; DNA: TGTGCCAGCAGCTTGGAAGTGATAGGGGGAGAGACCCAGTACTTC; CDR3: CASSLEVIGGETQYF
size: many; D: NA; J: TRBJ2-2; V: TRBV19; DNA: TGTGCCAGCCTAATAACGAACACCGGGGAGCTGTTTTTT; CDR3: CASLITNTGELFF
size: NA; D: NA; J: TRBJ1-5; V: TRBV19; DNA: TGTGCCAGTAGTCCCCCTTCTCGAGGGTTTGTTCAGCCCCAGCATTTT; CDR3: CASSPPSRGFVQPQHF
size: many; D: NA; J: TRBJ2-7; V: TRBV7-2; DNA: TGTGCCAGCAGCGCAGGCGTAGCGAGCCCCTTCGACGAGCAGTACTTC; CDR3: CASSAGVASPFDEQYF
size: once; D: NA; J: TRBJ1-3; V: TRBV2; DNA: TGTGCCAGCAGCTCTAAGGTCGGCTGG; CDR3: CASSSKVGW
size: NA; D: NA; J: TRBJ2-7; V: TRBV7-2; DNA: TGTGCCAGCAGCTTAGACGGCGAAAGGCCGACACTCTACGAGCAGTACTTC; CDR3: CASSLDGERPTLYEQYF
size: few; D: TRBD1; J: TRBJ1-1; V: TRBV30; DNA: TGTGCCTGGAGTGTAGGGACAGGGAGCACTGAAGCTTTCTTT; CDR3: CAWSVGTGSTEAFF
size: few; D: TRBD1; J: TRBJ2-2; V: TRBV24-1; DNA: TGTGCCACCAGTGATTCGGACAGGGCGACTTACGGGGAGCTGTTTTTT; CDR3: CATSDSDRATYGELFF
size: NA; D: NA; J: TRBJ2-1; V: TRBV12-3/TRBV12-4; DNA: TGTGCCAGCAGTTTAGAAGGCCGAGCGGGTGGCGAGCAGTTCTTC; CDR3: CASSLEGRAGGEQFF
size: many; D: TRBD2; J: TRBJ2-7; V: TRBV7-8; DNA: TGTGCCAGCAGTCCCCTCGCGCGGGAGTTTTCCTACGAGCAGTACTTC; CDR3: CASSPLAREFSYEQYF
size: few; D: TRBD1; J: TRBJ2-7; V: TRBV12-3/TRBV12-4; DNA: TGTGCTAGTGGTTTGGGGACAGGGTTCTACGAGCAGTACTTC; CDR3: CASGLGTGFYEQYF
size: NA; D: NA; J: TRBJ2-7; V: TRBV24-1; DNA: TGTGCCACCAGTGCTGGCGGAAGGACCTCCTACGAGCAGTACTTC; CDR3: CATSAGGRTSYEQYF
size: many; D: NA; J: TRBJ2-2; V: TRBV20-1; DNA: TGCAGTGCACGTGCGGGGAACACCGGGGAGCTGTTTTTT; CDR3: CSARAGNTGELFF
size: NA; D: TRBD1; J: TRBJ1-1; V: TRBV10-3; DNA: TGTGCCATCAGTGGTACAGGGGCCCCCTACACTGAAGCTTTCTTT; CDR3: CAISGTGAPYTEAFF
size: many; D: TRBD1; J: TRBJ1-1; V: TRBV10-2; DNA: TGCGCCAGCACCTCCCAGGGGGCCAGGACTGAAGCTTTCTTT; CDR3: CASTSQGARTEAFF
size: NA; D: NA; J: TRBJ2-7; V: TRBV10-1; DNA: TGCGCCAGCGTTAGTCGGGCAGGGGAGTCCTACGAGCAGTACTTC; CDR3: CASVSRAGESYEQYF
size: NA; D: TRBD1; J: TRBJ1-2; V: TRBV29-1; DNA: TGCAGCCAGGGACAGGCGGTACATGGCTACACCTTC; CDR3: CSQGQAVHGYTF
size: few; D: TRBD1; J: TRBJ2-7; V: TRBV7-9; DNA: TGTGCCAGCAGCTCCGGACAGGGGAGTTGGGAGCAGTACTTC; CDR3: CASSSGQGSWEQYF
size: NA; D: TRBD1; J: TRBJ2-7; V: TRBV2; DNA: TGTGCCAGCGTTGAAGGGACAGGGGACTCCTACGAGCAGTACTTC; CDR3: CASVEGTGDSYEQYF
size: NA; D: TRBD2; J: TRBJ2-1; V: TRBV2; DNA: TGTGCCAGCACCGGACTAGCGGACGCCAATGAGCAGTTCTTC; CDR3: CASTGLADANEQFF
size: once; D: NA; J: TRBJ2-2; V: TRBV19; DNA: TGTGCCAGTAGTATACATAACACCGGGGAGCTGTTTTTT; CDR3: CASSIHNTGELFF
size: NA; D: NA; J: TRBJ1-1; V: TRBV4-1; DNA: TGCGCCAGCAGCCAAGACCCCCCGGCAGGGGTTGTAACTGAAGCTTTCTTT; CDR3: CASSQDPPAGVVTEAFF
size: NA; D: NA; J: TRBJ2-3; V: TRBV19; DNA: TGTGCCAGCCAGCATAACACAGATACGCAGTATTTT; CDR3: CASQHNTDTQYF
size: NA; D: TRBD2; J: TRBJ2-7; V: TRBV20-1; DNA: TGCAGTGCAAGAGGTAGCGGGGGATACAATGAGCAGTACTTC; CDR3: CSARGSGGYNEQYF
size: many; D: TRBD1; J: TRBJ2-2; V: TRBV19; DNA: TGTGCCAGTACGAAACTAGAGTGGACAGGGAACACCGGGGAGCTGTTTTTT; CDR3: CASTKLEWTGNTGELFF
size: NA; D: TRBD1; J: TRBJ2-7; V: TRBV7-2; DNA: TGTGCCAGCAGCTTAGATAGTTTGTTGCGACAGGGGGCGAGGTACGAGCAGTACTTC; CDR3: CASSLDSLLRQGARYEQYF
size: NA; D: TRBD1; J: TRBJ2-5; V: TRBV10-3; DNA: TGTGCCATCAGTGAGTCTACAGGGGGGAAGGAGACCCAGTACTTC; CDR3: CAISESTGGKETQYF
size: many; D: NA; J: TRBJ1-6; V: TRBV4-1; DNA: TGCGCCAGCAGCCAAGTGGGGGCGGGTAATTCACCCCTCCACTTT; CDR3: CASSQVGAGNSPLHF
size: many; D: NA; J: TRBJ1-1; V: TRBV29-1; DNA: TGCAGCGTTGAAGCAGACACTGAAGCTTTCTTT; CDR3: CSVEADTEAFF
size: many; D: TRBD1; J: TRBJ2-5; V: TRBV5-8; DNA: TGTGCCAGCAGCTTGATCGGACAGGGGGCTTCGGGAGAGACCCAGTACTTC; CDR3: CASSLIGQGASGETQYF